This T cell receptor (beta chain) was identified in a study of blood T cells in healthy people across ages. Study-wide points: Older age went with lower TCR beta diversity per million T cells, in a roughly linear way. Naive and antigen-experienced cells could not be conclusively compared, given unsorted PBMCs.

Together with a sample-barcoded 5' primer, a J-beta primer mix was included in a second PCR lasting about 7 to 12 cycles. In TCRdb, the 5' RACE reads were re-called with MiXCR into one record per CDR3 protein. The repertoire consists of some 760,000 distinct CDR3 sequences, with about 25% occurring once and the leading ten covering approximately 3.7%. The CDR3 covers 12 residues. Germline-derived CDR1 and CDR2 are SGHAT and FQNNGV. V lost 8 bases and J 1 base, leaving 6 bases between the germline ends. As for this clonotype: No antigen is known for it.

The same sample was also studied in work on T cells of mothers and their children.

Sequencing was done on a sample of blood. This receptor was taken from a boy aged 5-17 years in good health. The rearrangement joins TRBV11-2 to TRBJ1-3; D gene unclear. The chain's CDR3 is CASRQSGNTIYF. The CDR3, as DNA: TGTGCCAGCCGCCAATCTGGAAACACCATATATTTT.